This T cell receptor (beta chain) is from a study of T-cell memory formation after mild COVID-19. Each CDR3 protein gets one entry after TCRdb re-called the 5' RACE reads with MiXCR. The sample shows 250,000 to 300,000 distinct CDR3 sequences, around 16% of them seen only once. In this sample, this clonotype turned up a few times. Germline is not matched at one junction end, which may reflect a read error. CDR3 size: 15 residues. CDR1 and CDR2 (germline): LGHNA, YSLEER. The TCR originated in a young man who had mild COVID-19 (a few samples of this study predate the infection). Cell type and time point are not known. The chain has TRBV4-3 and TRBJ1-6; D might be TRBD1 (5 bases). Specimen: PBMCs or a T cell subset sorted from them (not recorded which). The CDR3 region is CASGHRSPADSPLHF. The CDR3 coding sequence is TGCGCCAGCGGTCACAGGTCACCGGCGGATTCCCCCCTCCACTTT.